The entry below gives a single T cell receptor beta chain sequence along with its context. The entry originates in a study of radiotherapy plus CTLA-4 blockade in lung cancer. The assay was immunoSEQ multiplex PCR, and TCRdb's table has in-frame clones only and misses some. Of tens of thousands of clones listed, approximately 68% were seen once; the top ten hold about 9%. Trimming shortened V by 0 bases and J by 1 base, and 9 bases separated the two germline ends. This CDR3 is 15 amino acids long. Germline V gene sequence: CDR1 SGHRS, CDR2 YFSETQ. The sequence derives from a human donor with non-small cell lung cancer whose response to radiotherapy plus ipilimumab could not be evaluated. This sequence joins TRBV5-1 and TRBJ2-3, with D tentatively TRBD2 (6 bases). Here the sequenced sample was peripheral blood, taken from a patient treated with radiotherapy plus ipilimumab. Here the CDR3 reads CASSLGLVRTDTQYF. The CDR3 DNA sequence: TGCGCCAGCAGCTTGGGACTAGTACGCACAGATACGCAGTATTTT.